In this sample, the clone carrying this T cell receptor beta chain turned up many times. These data are taken from a study of T cells after yellow fever vaccination. In TCRdb, the 5' RACE reads were re-called with MiXCR into one record per CDR3 protein. The sample has fewer than 350,000 distinct CDR3 sequences, around 3.6% seen once. The sample consisted of PBMCs, taken on the day of the yellow fever booster vaccination. This TCR derives from a man between 18 and 29 years old who received the YFV17D yellow fever vaccine.

Here the CDR3 DNA reads TGCGCCAGCAGCGTTGGGACAGCAACGGTGGAGACCCAGTACTTC. As protein: CASSVGTATVETQYF. The V and J genes are TRBV5-1 and TRBJ2-5, with 7 bases lining up with TRBD1. V dropped 4 bases and J dropped 5; count of bases not matched to a gene: 11. The germline gives CDR1 SGHRS, CDR2 YFSETQ. This CDR3 spans 15 amino acids.